Listed here are 32 T cell receptor beta chains from one sample, sequenced in a study of PD-1 blockade in classical Hodgkin lymphoma. All trial patients relapsed after autologous stem cell transplantation. Method: immunoSEQ multiplex PCR; TCRdb's copy keeps in-frame clones and lacks some. Among over 25,000 clones, around 70% were seen once, and the ten largest hold over 2.5%. Sequences were derived from peripheral blood mononuclear cells (PBMCs), sampled before the second cycle of nivolumab. The receptors derive from a human donor with classical Hodgkin lymphoma.

This clone has just a few counts. V gene TRBV11-2 combines with J gene TRBJ1-3; 7 bases agree with TRBD1. This CDR3 region has 17 residues. Germline CDR1 reads SGHAT; CDR2 reads FQNNGV. V shed 5 bases, J shed 0 bases, and the junction held 10 bases outside the gene matches. The CDR3 DNA is TGTGCCAGCAGCCCATACAGGGGACTCCGCTCTGGAAACACCATATATTTT. Protein: CASSPYRGLRSGNTIYF.

This clone was seen more than once but under ten times. At one end, the junction sequence differs from germline, possibly due to a read error. The J gene is TRBJ1-1, the V gene TRBV4-2; a possible D gene is TRBD1 (6 bases). CDR3 size: 12 residues. Germline CDR1 reads LGHNA; CDR2 reads YNFKEQ. The chain's CDR3 is CASSPNREGLTF. The CDR3 DNA reads as TGTGCCAGCAGCCCGAACAGGGAGGGCTTAACCTTT.

V usage is TRBV6-6 and J usage is TRBJ2-7, with D possibly matching TRBD1 (6 bases). The ends were cut back, 8 bases at V and 2 bases at J, with 10 bases in the middle. Germline assignment: CDR1 MNHNY and CDR2 SVGAGI (reference sequence). This CDR3 region has 12 residues. The CDR3 spells CASEDSAYEQYF. The CDR3 nucleotides read TGTGCCAGCGAGGACAGCGCCTACGAGCAGTACTTC.

V usage is TRBV5-4 and J usage is TRBJ2-1, with 10 bases fitting TRBD2. The CDR3 runs 17 residues. Germline V gene data show CDR1 as SGHNT and CDR2 as YYREEE (reference sequence). Trimming cost V 2 bases and J 3 bases; bases outside gene matches: 8. The CDR3 DNA is TGTGCCAGCAGCTTAGCGGGGGGGCCTGCTCGCTACAATGAGCAGTTCTTC. Its translation is CASSLAGGPARYNEQFF. Full variable domain (missing parts from reference TRBV5-4 and TRBJ2-1): ETGVTQSPTHLIKTRGQQVTLRCSSQSGHNTVSWYQQALGQGPQFIFQYYREEENGRGNFPPRFSGLQFPNYSSELNVNALELDDSALYLCASSLAGGPARYNEQFFGPGTRLTVL.

The chain combines TRBV6-1 with TRBJ1-5; tentative D call: TRBD1 (6 bases). CDR3 length: 15 residues. The V gene's germline CDR1 is MNHNS and CDR2 SASEGT. Trimming pared 7 bases from V and 7 bases from J, leaving 20 bases between. This CDR3 is CASIPEQGSWQPQHF. The DNA for the CDR3 is TGTGCCAGCATCCCGGAACAGGGAAGCTGGCAGCCCCAGCATTTT.

The chain has TRBV28 and TRBJ2-4; D may be TRBD2 (5 bases). The CDR3 length is 14 residues. The V end lost 7 bases, the J end lost 0 bases, and 10 bases lay between the germline ends. Germline V gene sequence: CDR1 MDHEN, CDR2 SYDVKM. The CDR3 protein is CASTSGLAKNIQYF. CDR3 bases: TGTGCCAGCACCTCAGGACTAGCCAAAAACATTCAGTACTTC.

The chain couples TRBV2 to TRBJ2-4; D may match TRBD1 or TRBD2 (5 bases each). Trimming removed 6 bases at V and 0 bases at J, with 12 bases between. Germline CDR1 is SNHLY and CDR2 is FYNNEI. The CDR3 loop spans 15 amino acids. The CDR3 reads CASSEGPIAKNIQYF. CDR3 nucleotides: TGTGCCAGCAGCGAGGGACCGATAGCCAAAAACATTCAGTACTTC.

The chain employs TRBV9 and TRBJ2-1, with D unresolved. Between the trimmed V and J ends, which lost 2 bases and 3 bases, there was a span of 3 bases. The CDR3 is 12 amino acids. The germline V gene has CDR1 SGDLS and CDR2 YYNGEE. CDR3 protein: CASSVNYNEQFF. CDR3 DNA sequence: TGTGCCAGCAGCGTCAACTACAATGAGCAGTTCTTC.

This clone was seen a single time. The chain uses TRBV6-1 and TRBJ2-7, with a tentative D call TRBD2 (5 bases). The germline V and J ends were trimmed by 2 bases and 3 bases, with 17 bases remaining between them. This CDR3 has 16 residues. Germline assignment: CDR1 MNHNS and CDR2 SASEGT. The CDR3 loop reads CASSEIAVAGDYEQYF. As DNA, the CDR3 is TGTGCCAGCAGTGAAATCGCGGTGGCGGGTGACTACGAGCAGTACTTC.

The table lists this clone with a few counts. The rearrangement uses TRBV29-1 and TRBJ1-1, with a tentative D call TRBD1 (5 bases). The germline CDR1 and CDR2 sequences are SQVTM and ANQGSEA. The CDR3 loop spans 12 amino acids. Trimming shortened V by 6 bases and J by 2 bases, and 10 bases separated the two germline ends. The CDR3 nucleotides are TGCAGCGTCCGGGACGGAAACACTGAAGCTTTCTTT. This translates into CSVRDGNTEAFF.

This clone qualifies as medium-sized. The chain has TRBV27 and TRBJ2-1; 7 positions match TRBD1. Germline CDR1 is MNHEY and CDR2 is SMNVEV (reference sequence). The length of the CDR3 is 14 residues. J gave up 5 bases and V 1 base, and 2 bases lay outside the gene matches. Here the CDR3 reads CASSLYRGHNEQFF. DNA of the CDR3: TGTGCCAGCAGTTTATATAGGGGGCACAATGAGCAGTTCTTC.

V usage is TRBV11-2 and J usage is TRBJ1-1; TRBD1 might be the D (5 bases). The V and J ends lost 0 bases and 1 base respectively, with 12 bases between them. The length of the CDR3 is 16 residues. Germline values: CDR1 SGHAT, CDR2 FQNNGV. CDR3: CASSLDSRARNTEAFF. The CDR3 DNA is TGTGCCAGCAGCTTAGATTCCAGGGCCAGGAACACTGAAGCTTTCTTT.

V is TRBV7-9 and J is TRBJ2-7; possibly TRBD1 for D (5 bases). V was cut by 0 bases and J by 4 bases, with 7 bases left in between. The germline V gene has CDR1 SEHNR and CDR2 FQNEAQ (reference sequence). This CDR3 is built from 13 residues. The CDR3 protein is CASSLAQVYEQYF. The CDR3 DNA follows: TGTGCCAGCAGCTTAGCACAGGTTTACGAGCAGTACTTC. Complete variable domain (other parts from reference TRBV7-9 and TRBJ2-7): DTGVSQNPRHKITKRGQNVTFRCDPISEHNRLYWYRQTLGQGPEFLTYFQNEAQLEKSRLLSDRFSAERPKGSFSTLEIQRTEQGDSAMYLCASSLAQVYEQYFGPGTRLTVT.

As DNA, the CDR3 is TGTGCCACCAGCAGATGGGGTACGGACCAAGAGACCCAGTACTTC. It translates to CATSRWGTDQETQYF. The chain uses TRBV15 and TRBJ2-5; D not certain. This CDR3 is 15 amino acids long. Germline V lookup: CDR1 LNHNV, CDR2 YYDKDF (reference sequence). V gave up 2 bases and J gave up 0 bases, with 10 bases separating them.

This clone came up a few times. The chain uses TRBV9 and TRBJ2-7; TRBD1 matches at 9 bases. Germline CDR1 is SGDLS and CDR2 is YYNGEE. The length of the CDR3 is 15 residues. With 0 bases clipped from V and 5 bases from J, the junction kept 6 bases outside the gene matches. The CDR3 nucleotides are TGTGCCAGCAGCGTAGGACAGGGGGGGATACACGAGCAGTACTTC. Translated: CASSVGQGGIHEQYF.

This clone has only a few counts. This chain connects TRBV5-4 to TRBJ2-6; 9 positions match TRBD1. Looked up from germline, CDR1 is SGHNT and CDR2 is YYREEE (reference sequence). Unmatched junction bases numbered 5, after V lost 4 bases and J lost 3 bases. CDR3 length: 16 residues. The CDR3 bases are TGTGCCAGCAGCCAGAACAGGGGGCGTGGGGCCAACGTCCTGACTTTC. Translated, it gives CASSQNRGRGANVLTF.

V usage is TRBV29-1 and J usage is TRBJ2-1; possibly TRBD1 or TRBD2 for D (5 bases each). V was pared by 3 bases and J by 10 bases, with 19 bases between. CDR1 and CDR2 (germline): SQVTM, ANQGSEA. The CDR3 has 14 residues. CDR3 region: CSVEGPVRGGEQFF. Written as DNA, the CDR3 is TGCAGCGTTGAGGGACCAGTCCGTGGAGGCGAGCAGTTCTTC.

This clone appeared once. V usage is TRBV28 and J usage is TRBJ1-2; D is unclear. Germline V gene sequence: CDR1 MDHEN, CDR2 SYDVKM. The CDR3 has 13 residues. The germline V and J ends were trimmed by 3 bases and 4 bases, with 9 bases remaining between them. This CDR3 reads CASSLPETYGYTF. The DNA for the CDR3 is TGTGCCAGCAGTTTGCCAGAAACCTATGGCTACACCTTC.

The chain couples TRBV27 to TRBJ1-5; weak D call: TRBD1 (5 bases). V lost 4 bases and J 4 bases, leaving 17 bases between the germline ends. The CDR3 runs to 16 residues. CDR1 and CDR2 from the germline V gene are MNHEY and SMNVEV (reference sequence). For the CDR3, the DNA is TGTGCCAGCAGTTGGGGACCCTTGGGTAGAAATCAGCCCCAGCATTTT. This translates into CASSWGPLGRNQPQHF.

Only a few counts were recorded for this clone. The chain carries TRBV7-3 and TRBJ1-5; the match to TRBD1 covers 9 bases. In germline, CDR1 is SGHTA, CDR2 FQGTGA. V lost 5 bases to trimming and J lost 0 bases; unmatched junction nucleotides: 14. CDR3 length: 19 residues. CDR3 nucleotides: TGTGCCAGCAGCGAAACCCGGACAGGGGCTTTGTATAGCAATCAGCCCCAGCATTTT. Encoded protein: CASSETRTGALYSNQPQHF.

The chain employs TRBV7-9 and TRBJ1-1; maybe TRBD1 (6 bases). V lost 6 bases to trimming and J lost 11 bases, with 13 bases between them. Germline loops: CDR1 SEHNR, CDR2 FQNEAQ (reference sequence). CDR3 size: 11 residues. In DNA form, the CDR3 reads TGTGCCAGCAGTGGGGGGCACGGGGCTTTCTTT. Its protein is CASSGGHGAFF.

The rearrangement uses TRBV29-1 and TRBJ2-5; TRBD1 aligns across 8 bases. The J call may be in error: the DNA end matches TRBJ2-7 better. The CDR3 spans 13 residues. Germline CDR1 and CDR2: SQVTM and ANQGSEA. Written as DNA, the CDR3 is TGCAGCGGGGGGACAGGCCCCTCCTACGAGCAGTACTTC. Translated, it gives CSGGTGPSYEQYF.

This chain joins TRBV5-1 and TRBJ1-3; D unclear. CDR1 is SGHRS and CDR2 is YFSETQ in the germline V gene. The V end lost 0 bases, the J end lost 3 bases, and 13 bases lay between the germline ends. This CDR3 region has 16 residues. CDR3 nucleotides: TGCGCCAGCAGCTTGGGCCCCTCGGCGGATGGAAACACCATATATTTT. This encodes CASSLGPSADGNTIYF.

This rearrangement joins TRBV6-1 to TRBJ1-1; D gene ambiguous. V lost 5 bases to trimming and J lost 10 bases, with 5 bases between them. The CDR3 extends over 9 amino acids. The germline V gene encodes CDR1 MNHNS and CDR2 SASEGT. CDR3 DNA: TGTGCCAGCAGTTACGGAGCTTTCTTT. Its protein is CASSYGAFF.

V and J are TRBV7-9 and TRBJ2-2; D uncertain. Germline loops: CDR1 SEHNR, CDR2 FQNEAQ (reference sequence). The CDR3 loop spans 12 amino acids. V lost 2 bases and J lost 3, with 1 base in between. CDR3 sequence: CASSLHTGELFF. In nucleotides, the CDR3 is TGTGCCAGCAGCTTACACACCGGGGAGCTGTTTTTT.

CDR3 nucleotide sequence: TGTGCCAGTAGTCCCCTGGTATACAGGGCGGCCGGGGATGAAGCTTTCTTT. Translation gives CASSPLVYRAAGDEAFF. The chain is built from TRBV19 and TRBJ1-1, with D possibly matching TRBD1 (6 bases). Germline CDR1 is LNHDA and CDR2 is SQIVND (reference sequence). The CDR3 sequence is 17 residues long. Trimming cost V 5 bases and J 7 bases, with 26 bases left between them.

The genes are TRBV11-2 and TRBJ2-1; possible D gene TRBD1, 6 bases. V lost 4 bases and J 5 bases, leaving 9 bases between the germline ends. CDR3 length: 13 amino acids. CDR1 is SGHAT, CDR2 FQNNGV, per germline. This CDR3 reads CASSWDNHNEQFF. The CDR3 DNA reads TGTGCCAGCAGCTGGGACAACCACAATGAGCAGTTCTTC.

V and J are TRBV19 and TRBJ1-2; no clear D. This CDR3 region has 15 residues. The V gene's germline CDR1 is LNHDA and CDR2 SQIVND (reference sequence). With 3 bases removed from V and 4 bases from J, the gap between germline ends came to 15 bases. The CDR3 sequence: CASSMLGGRSYGYTF. DNA for the CDR3: TGTGCCAGTAGTATGCTGGGAGGGAGGTCCTATGGCTACACCTTC. The full variable domain, completed using reference TRBV19 and TRBJ1-2, is DGGITQSPKYLFRKEGQNVTLSCEQNLNHDAMYWYRQDPGQGLRLIYYSQIVNDFQKGDIAEGYSVSREKKESFPLTVTSAQKNPTAFYLCASSMLGGRSYGYTFGSGTRLTVV.

The CDR3 reads CASSFRGGEYEQYF. The CDR3 region has the DNA TGTGCCAGCAGCTTCCGCGGGGGGGAATACGAGCAGTACTTC. The chain carries TRBV7-9 and TRBJ2-7; the match to TRBD2 covers 9 bases. The CDR3 totals 14 residues. CDR1 and CDR2 from the germline V gene are SEHNR and FQNEAQ (reference sequence). V lost 3 bases and J lost 4; bases outside the gene matches: 4.

The V gene is TRBV28, the J gene TRBJ1-1; 8 nucleotides align to TRBD1. Germline loops: CDR1 MDHEN, CDR2 SYDVKM. This CDR3 is 14 amino acids long. Losses at the gene ends were 6 bases for V and 5 bases for J; bases not matched to a gene: 8. Here the CDR3 DNA reads TGTGCCAGCAGGCCCAGGGGGCGAGGGACTGAAGCTTTCTTT. The encoded protein is CASRPRGRGTEAFF.

This clone was detected only a few times. The V and J genes are TRBV7-9 and TRBJ2-2; D unclear. There are 14 residues in the CDR3. CDR1 is SEHNR, CDR2 FQNEAQ, per germline (reference sequence). Trimming cost V 0 bases and J 2 bases, with 4 bases left between them. CDR3 DNA sequence: TGTGCCAGCAGCTTAGCAGTAAACACCGGGGAGCTGTTTTTT. This gives the protein CASSLAVNTGELFF.

This clone was recorded once. The gene calls are TRBV27 and TRBJ2-7; a weak D match, TRBD1 (5 bases). V was trimmed by 6 bases and J by 2 bases, leaving 11 bases between them. The V gene's germline CDR1 is MNHEY and CDR2 SMNVEV (reference sequence). The CDR3 has 13 residues. CDR3 region: CASSLGHPYEQYF. DNA of the CDR3: TGTGCCAGCAGCCTCGGACATCCCTACGAGCAGTACTTC.